This record covers a single T cell receptor beta chain. Its antigen is unidentified. This specimen comes from a study of cytomegalovirus exposure and HLA in healthy donors. Study information: The same platform as the roughly 700 first-cohort repertoires was used for the 120 validation repertoires, a later analysis reported.

Overall study results and limits: The listing of 160 or so TCR beta chains classed them as cytomegalovirus-associated. Cytomegalovirus status, reportedly, was diagnosed with high specificity and sensitivity by the classifier. Generally TCR sequences proved uncommon, though certain public TCRs appeared in numerous donors.

Sequenced by immunoSEQ multiplex PCR; TCRdb stores in-frame clones only, minus some. The sample yields about 160,000 clones, approximately 81% seen once. The CDR3 length is 15 residues. V lost 0 bases, J lost 5 bases, and 12 bases lay in between. CDR1 is KGHSH and CDR2 is LQKENI in the germline V gene. The clonotype originates from a man aged 25-45 years in good health and CMV-seropositive. Sequencing input: PBMCs. The chain links TRBV18 to TRBJ2-3; a weak D match, TRBD2 (6 bases). CDR3 amino acids: CASSPPASVGDTQYF. The CDR3 DNA reads TGTGCCAGCTCACCACCGGCTAGCGTTGGAGATACGCAGTATTTT.